This T cell receptor beta chain emerged from a study of blood T cell repertoires in COVID-19. The overall study: Some COVID-19 samples were acute and others convalescent; all came from the United States, Italy and Spain. The analysed material was cDNA or gDNA that came from T cells, B-cell-depleted T cells, or PBMCs.

The CDR3 has 13 residues. With 6 bases removed from V and 0 bases from J, the gap between germline ends came to 8 bases. Germline loops: CDR1 MNHEY, CDR2 SVGAGI. Original processing notes: Reference gene primers were amplified, and this amplification served to estimate nucleated cell counts. The protocol was immunoSEQ multiplex PCR, while the TCRdb copy is restricted to in-frame clones and leaves out a portion. D and trimming were read from the DNA, whereas the V and J calls and clone size are those reported in that table. The sample has 150,000 or so clones, roughly 80% seen once. The chain links TRBV6-5 to TRBJ1-1, with unresolved D. The clonotype was recovered from a woman aged 60-75 years with acute or convalescent COVID-19. Sequencing input: peripheral blood. CDR3 bases: TGTGCCAGCAGGTTAGATTTGAACACTGAAGCTTTCTTT. Protein sequence: CASRLDLNTEAFF.